This T cell receptor (beta chain) appears in the sequencing data of a study of blood T cell repertoires in COVID-19. Profiled with immunoSEQ multiplex PCR; TCRdb holds only in-frame clones, not every one. The top ten hold more than 3% of the sample, which has about 180,000 clones, approximately 83% seen once. V was pared by 3 bases and J by 0 bases, with 15 bases between. The CDR3 totals 17 residues. Germline lookup yields CDR1 SGHRS and CDR2 YFSETQ. This TCR was recovered from a man aged 55 to 70 with acute or convalescent COVID-19. The chain has TRBV5-1 and TRBJ1-4; possibly TRBD1 for D (5 bases). The specimen was peripheral blood. CDR3 protein: CASSSRPGPATNEKLFF. CDR3 DNA: TGCGCCAGCAGCTCCCGTCCAGGGCCTGCAACTAATGAAAAACTGTTTTTT.